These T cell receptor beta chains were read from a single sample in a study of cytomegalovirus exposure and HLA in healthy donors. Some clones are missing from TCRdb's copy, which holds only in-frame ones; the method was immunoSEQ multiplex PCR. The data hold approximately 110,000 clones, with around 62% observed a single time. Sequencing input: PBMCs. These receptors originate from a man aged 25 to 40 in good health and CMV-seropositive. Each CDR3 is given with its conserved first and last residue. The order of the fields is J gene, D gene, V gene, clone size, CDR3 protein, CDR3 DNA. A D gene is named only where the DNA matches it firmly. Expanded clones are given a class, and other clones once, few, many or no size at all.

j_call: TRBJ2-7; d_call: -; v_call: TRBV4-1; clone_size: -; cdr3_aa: CASSQALELHEQYF; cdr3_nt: TGCGCCAGCAGCCAAGCTTTGGAGCTCCACGAGCAGTACTTC
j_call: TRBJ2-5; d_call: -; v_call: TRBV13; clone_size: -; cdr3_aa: CASSLTEETQYF; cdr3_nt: TGTGCCAGCAGCTTAACGGAAGAGACCCAGTACTTC
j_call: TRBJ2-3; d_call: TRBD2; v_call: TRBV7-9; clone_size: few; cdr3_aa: CASSLDLSGGALNTQYF; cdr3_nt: TGTGCCAGCAGCTTAGATCTTAGCGGGGGGGCTTTAAATACGCAGTATTTT
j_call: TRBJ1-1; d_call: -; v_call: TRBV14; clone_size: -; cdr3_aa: CASSPRLVSTEAFF; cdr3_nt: TGTGCCAGCAGCCCGAGGCTCGTTTCTACTGAAGCTTTCTTT
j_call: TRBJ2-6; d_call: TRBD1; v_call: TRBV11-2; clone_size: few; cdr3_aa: CASRRDRGTGANVLTF; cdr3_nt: TGTGCCAGCAGGAGGGACAGGGGGACTGGGGCCAACGTCCTGACTTTC
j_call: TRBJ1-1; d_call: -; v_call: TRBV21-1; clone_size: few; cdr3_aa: CASTPTGGCTEAFF; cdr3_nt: TGTGCCAGCACCCCGACAGGGGGATGCACTGAAGCTTTCTTT
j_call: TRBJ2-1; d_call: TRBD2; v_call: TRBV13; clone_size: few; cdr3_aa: CASSQIGWLSSGGLYNEQFF; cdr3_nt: TGTGCCAGCAGCCAAATCGGGTGGTTGTCTAGCGGGGGGTTGTACAATGAGCAGTTCTTC
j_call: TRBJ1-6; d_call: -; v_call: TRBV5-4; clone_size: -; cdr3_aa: CASSLRDSPLHF; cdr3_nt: TGTGCCAGCAGCTTGCGGGATTCACCCCTCCACTTT
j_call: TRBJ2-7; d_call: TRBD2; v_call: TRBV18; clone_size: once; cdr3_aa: CASSPGTSGASYEQYF; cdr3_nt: TGTGCCAGCTCACCAGGGACTAGCGGGGCAAGTTACGAGCAGTACTTC
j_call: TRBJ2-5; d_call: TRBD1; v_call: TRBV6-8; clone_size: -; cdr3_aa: CASRARGQHQETQYF; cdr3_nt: TGTGCCAGCAGAGCCCGGGGACAGCACCAAGAGACCCAGTACTTC
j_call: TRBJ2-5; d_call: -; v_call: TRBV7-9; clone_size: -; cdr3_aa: CASIAGGAQETQYF; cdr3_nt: TGTGCCAGCATCGCTGGGGGCGCGCAGGAGACCCAGTACTTC
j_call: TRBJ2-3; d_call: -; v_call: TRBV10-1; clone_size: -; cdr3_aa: CASRASRAGLDTQYF; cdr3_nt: TGCGCCAGCAGGGCTTCGCGGGCAGGACTAGATACGCAGTATTTT
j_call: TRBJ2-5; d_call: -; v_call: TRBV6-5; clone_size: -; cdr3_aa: CASSYPPGETQYF; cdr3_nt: TGTGCCAGCAGTTACCCTCCCGGGGAGACCCAGTACTTC
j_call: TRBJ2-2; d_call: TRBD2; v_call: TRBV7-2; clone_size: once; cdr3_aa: CASSSRPASGGAGELFF; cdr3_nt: TGTGCCAGCAGCTCCCGACCGGCTAGCGGGGGGGCCGGGGAGCTGTTTTTT
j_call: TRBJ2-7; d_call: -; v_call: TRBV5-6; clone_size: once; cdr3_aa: CASSLAGGANLQYF; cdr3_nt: TGTGCCAGCAGCTTGGCCGGCGGCGCCAACTTGCAGTACTTC
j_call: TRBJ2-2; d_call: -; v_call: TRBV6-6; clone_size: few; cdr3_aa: CASSKSLAGELFF; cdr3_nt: TGTGCCAGCAGTAAATCCCTAGCCGGGGAGCTGTTTTTT
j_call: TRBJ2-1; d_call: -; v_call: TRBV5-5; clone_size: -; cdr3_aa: CASSLRIPGYNEQFF; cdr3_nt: TGTGCCAGCAGCTTAAGGATCCCAGGGTACAATGAGCAGTTCTTC
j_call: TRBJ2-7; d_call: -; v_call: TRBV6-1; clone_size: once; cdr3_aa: CASSEWTDSSYEQYF; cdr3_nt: TGTGCCAGCAGTGAATGGACAGATAGCTCCTACGAGCAGTACTTC
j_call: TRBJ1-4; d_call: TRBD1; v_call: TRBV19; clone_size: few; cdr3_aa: CASSIMAGGKLFF; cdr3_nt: TGTGCCAGTAGTATAATGGCAGGGGGAAAACTGTTTTTT
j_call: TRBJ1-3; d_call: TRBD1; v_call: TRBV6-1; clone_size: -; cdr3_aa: CASILGQGNTIYF; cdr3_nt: TGTGCCAGCATCCTGGGACAGGGAAACACCATATATTTT
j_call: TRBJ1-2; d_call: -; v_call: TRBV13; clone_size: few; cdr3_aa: CASSLGRGEGYGYTF; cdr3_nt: TGTGCCAGCAGCTTAGGCCGGGGGGAAGGCTATGGCTACACCTTC
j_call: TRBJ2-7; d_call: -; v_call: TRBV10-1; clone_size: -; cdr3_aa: CASSDRDSTYEQYF; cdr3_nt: TGCGCCAGCAGTGACAGGGATTCTACCTACGAGCAGTACTTC
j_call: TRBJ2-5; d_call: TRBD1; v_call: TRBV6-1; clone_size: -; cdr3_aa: CASSATGAGETQYF; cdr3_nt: TGTGCCAGCAGTGCAACAGGGGCTGGCGAGACCCAGTACTTC
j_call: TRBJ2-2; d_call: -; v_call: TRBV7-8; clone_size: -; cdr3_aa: CASSLSTGELFF; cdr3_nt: TGTGCCAGCAGCTTATCGACCGGGGAGCTGTTTTTT
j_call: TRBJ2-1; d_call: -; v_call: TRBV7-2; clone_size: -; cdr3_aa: CASSLSFLPGEQFF; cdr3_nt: TGTGCCAGCAGCTTAAGTTTCCTCCCGGGTGAGCAGTTCTTC
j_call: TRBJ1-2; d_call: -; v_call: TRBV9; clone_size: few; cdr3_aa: CASSARLQEVYGYTF; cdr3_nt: TGTGCCAGCAGCGCAAGACTCCAGGAGGTCTATGGCTACACCTTC
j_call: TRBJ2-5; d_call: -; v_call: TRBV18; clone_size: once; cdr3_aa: CASSPLARQETQYF; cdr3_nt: TGTGCCAGCTCACCACTAGCCCGGCAAGAGACCCAGTACTTC
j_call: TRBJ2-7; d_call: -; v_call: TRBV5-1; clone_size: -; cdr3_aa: CASSLGEVVVEQYF; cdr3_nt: TGCGCCAGCAGCTTGGGGGAGGTAGTGGTCGAGCAGTACTTC
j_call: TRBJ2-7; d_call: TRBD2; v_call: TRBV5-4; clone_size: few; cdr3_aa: CASSLTSGGANEQYF; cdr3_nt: TGTGCCAGCAGCCTGACTAGCGGGGGGGCGAACGAGCAGTACTTC
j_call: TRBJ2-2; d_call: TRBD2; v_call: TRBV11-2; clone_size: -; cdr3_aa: CASSPLRGRVGELFF; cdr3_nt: TGTGCCAGCAGCCCCCTTCGGGGGAGGGTCGGGGAGCTGTTTTTT
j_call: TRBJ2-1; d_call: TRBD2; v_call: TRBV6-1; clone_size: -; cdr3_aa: CASSEQGHGGSGGQFF; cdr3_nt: TGTGCCAGCAGTGAACAAGGTCACGGGGGGAGTGGTGGGCAGTTCTTC
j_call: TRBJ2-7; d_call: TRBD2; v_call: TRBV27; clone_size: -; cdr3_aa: CASSSGLVLEQYF; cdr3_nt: TGTGCCAGCAGTTCCGGACTAGTGCTCGAGCAGTACTTC
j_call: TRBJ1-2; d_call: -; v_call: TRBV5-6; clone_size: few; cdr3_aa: CASSLGSGGYTF; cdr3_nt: TGTGCCAGCAGCTTGGGTTCCGGTGGCTACACCTTC
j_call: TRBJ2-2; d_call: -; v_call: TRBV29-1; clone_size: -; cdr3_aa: CSVLTDANTGELFF; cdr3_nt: TGCAGCGTTCTGACAGATGCGAACACCGGGGAGCTGTTTTTT
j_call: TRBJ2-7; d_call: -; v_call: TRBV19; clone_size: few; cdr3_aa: CASSIAGAQGGHEQYF; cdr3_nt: TGTGCCAGTAGTATAGCTGGAGCACAGGGAGGGCACGAGCAGTACTTC
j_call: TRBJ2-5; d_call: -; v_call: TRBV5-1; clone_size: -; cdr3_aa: CASSPLDSVVGETQYF; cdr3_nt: TGCGCCAGCAGCCCATTGGACAGCGTAGTCGGAGAGACCCAGTACTTC
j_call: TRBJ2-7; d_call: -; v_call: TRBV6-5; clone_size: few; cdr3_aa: CASSDTYEQYF; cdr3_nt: TGTGCCAGCAGTGACACCTACGAGCAGTACTTC
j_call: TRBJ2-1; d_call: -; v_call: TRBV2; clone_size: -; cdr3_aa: CASAYFGDNEQFF; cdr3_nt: TGTGCCAGCGCTTACTTCGGAGACAATGAGCAGTTCTTC
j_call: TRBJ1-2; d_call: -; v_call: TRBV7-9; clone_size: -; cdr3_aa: CASRSEEAQANYGYTF; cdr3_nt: TGTGCCAGCAGGTCCGAGGAGGCCCAAGCTAACTATGGCTACACCTTC
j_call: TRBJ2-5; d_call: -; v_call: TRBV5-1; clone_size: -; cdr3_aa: CASSIRAGVETQYF; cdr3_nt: TGCGCCAGCAGCATACGGGCCGGGGTAGAGACCCAGTACTTC
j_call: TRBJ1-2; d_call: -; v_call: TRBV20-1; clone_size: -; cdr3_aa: CSAQGNYGYTF; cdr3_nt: TGCAGTGCTCAGGGGAACTATGGCTACACCTTC
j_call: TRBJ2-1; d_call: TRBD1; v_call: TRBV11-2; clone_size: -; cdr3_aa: CASSLGQGAAGTYNEQFF; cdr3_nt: TGTGCCAGCAGCCTAGGACAGGGGGCGGCGGGGACCTACAATGAGCAGTTCTTC
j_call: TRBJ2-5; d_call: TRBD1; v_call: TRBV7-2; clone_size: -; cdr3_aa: CASSPPGGETQYF; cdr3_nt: TGTGCCAGCAGCCCACCAGGGGGTGAGACCCAGTACTTC
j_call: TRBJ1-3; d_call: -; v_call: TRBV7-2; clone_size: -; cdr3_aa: CASSWSSGNTIYF; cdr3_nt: TGTGCCAGCAGCTGGAGCTCTGGAAACACCATATATTTT